This is a list of T cell receptor beta chains from one sample in a study of vaccination and CD4 T cells after COVID-19. TCRdb independently ran MiXCR on the PCR reads; one entry per CDR3 protein. The sample shows about 13,000 distinct CDR3 sequences, about three fifths of them seen only once. Their antigen targets remain unknown. The sample taken for sequencing was CD4+ T cells from blood, cultured in vitro. The receptors were sampled from a human donor who had recovered from COVID-19. CDR3s include the opening cysteine and the closing phenylalanine or tryptophan. The D gene is left open where the match is weak. Size is omitted from some rows. Given values are once, few, many or a class for expanded clones.

d_call	j_call	v_call	clone_size	cdr3_nt	cdr3_aa
TRBD2	TRBJ2-6	TRBV12-3/TRBV12-4	NA	TGTGCCAGCAGTCCCCGGGCTAGCGGGAGTTCTGGGGCCAACGTCCTGACTTTC	CASSPRASGSSGANVLTF
NA	TRBJ2-7	TRBV6-1	NA	TGTGCCAGCAGCCGAGGTGACAGGAACTACGAGCAGTACTTC	CASSRGDRNYEQYF
TRBD2	TRBJ2-5	TRBV6-2/TRBV6-3	NA	TGTGCCAGCAGCTCCCGGACTAGCGGGGCGGCAGGGACCCAGTACTTC	CASSSRTSGAAGTQYF
NA	TRBJ1-2	TRBV20-1	NA	TGCAGTGCTAGAGATCGAGGCAGGCCAGAGAATGGCTACACCTTC	CSARDRGRPENGYTF
NA	TRBJ2-7	TRBV18	NA	TGTGCCAGCTCACCAGATACGCGGGCTGGCTACGAGCAGTACTTC	CASSPDTRAGYEQYF
NA	TRBJ1-2	TRBV10-3	NA	TGTGCCATCAGTGAGCCCGCGCAGGGCGGAAGATATGGCTACACCTTC	CAISEPAQGGRYGYTF
NA	TRBJ2-2	TRBV7-2	NA	TGTGCCAGCAGCTTAAACAAGGGGCGGGGAGGCACCGGGGAGCTGTTTTTT	CASSLNKGRGGTGELFF
NA	TRBJ1-5	TRBV6-1	few	TGTGCCAGCGGCGTTAGAGGGACCGGTCAGCCCCAGCATTTT	CASGVRGTGQPQHF
NA	TRBJ2-7	TRBV28	NA	TGTGCCAGCAGCAACACCGTATCCGACGAGCAGTACTTC	CASSNTVSDEQYF
TRBD1	TRBJ2-3	TRBV6-1	NA	TGTGCCAGCAGCCCGGGACAGGGGGCGCGATATACGCAGTATTTT	CASSPGQGARYTQYF
NA	TRBJ2-5	TRBV30	once	TGTGCCAGTAGTATCCCGGGACCAGGTACTGAGACCCAGTACTTC	CASSIPGPGTETQYF
NA	TRBJ2-7	TRBV11-3	NA	TGTGCCAGCAGCTTCCGGGGTGACACCTACGAGCAGTACTTC	CASSFRGDTYEQYF
NA	TRBJ1-2	TRBV11-2	NA	TGTGCCAGCAGCCCGGCGGTGTTGGGATCTAACTATGGCTACACCTTC	CASSPAVLGSNYGYTF
NA	TRBJ2-5	TRBV19	few	TGTGCCAGTAGTACTGTAACCGCTAGTCTCGAGACCCAGTACTTC	CASSTVTASLETQYF
NA	TRBJ2-3	TRBV7-3	NA	TGTGCCAGCAGCGATCCCCGTGCCCCGGGTACGCAGTATTTT	CASSDPRAPGTQYF
TRBD1	TRBJ2-1	TRBV7-7	NA	TGTGCTAGCAGCACAGGACAGGCTTCCTACAATGAGCAGTTCTTC	CASSTGQASYNEQFF
NA	TRBJ2-3	TRBV7-7	NA	TGTGCCAGCAGCCCGATCACTGGAAGCACAGATACGCAGTATTTT	CASSPITGSTDTQYF
NA	TRBJ1-2	TRBV7-3	NA	TGTGCCAGCAGCCCTCAGCCTAACTATGGCTACACCTTC	CASSPQPNYGYTF
NA	TRBJ2-2	TRBV2	few	TGTGCCAGCAGTGGGGACTGGAACACCGGGGAGCTGTTTTTT	CASSGDWNTGELFF
TRBD2	TRBJ2-3	TRBV20-1	few	TGCAGTGCGGAGGGCCTAGCGGGAGCGATTTGGGGCACAGATACGCAGTATTTT	CSAEGLAGAIWGTDTQYF
NA	TRBJ2-1	TRBV29-1	NA	TGCAGCGTTGGTCTCGTCAGCAACAATGAGCAGTTCTTC	CSVGLVSNNEQFF
TRBD1	TRBJ2-7	TRBV20-1	NA	TGCAGTGCTAGGTTGACAGGGACCGACGAGCAGTACTTC	CSARLTGTDEQYF
NA	TRBJ2-2	TRBV20-1	few	TGCAGTGCTAGAGATGGGCGCACCGGGGAGCTGTTTTTT	CSARDGRTGELFF
TRBD1	TRBJ1-5	TRBV28	NA	TGTGCCAGCAGTTTATCGGCGACAGGGAGGGGTCAGCCCCAGCATTTT	CASSLSATGRGQPQHF